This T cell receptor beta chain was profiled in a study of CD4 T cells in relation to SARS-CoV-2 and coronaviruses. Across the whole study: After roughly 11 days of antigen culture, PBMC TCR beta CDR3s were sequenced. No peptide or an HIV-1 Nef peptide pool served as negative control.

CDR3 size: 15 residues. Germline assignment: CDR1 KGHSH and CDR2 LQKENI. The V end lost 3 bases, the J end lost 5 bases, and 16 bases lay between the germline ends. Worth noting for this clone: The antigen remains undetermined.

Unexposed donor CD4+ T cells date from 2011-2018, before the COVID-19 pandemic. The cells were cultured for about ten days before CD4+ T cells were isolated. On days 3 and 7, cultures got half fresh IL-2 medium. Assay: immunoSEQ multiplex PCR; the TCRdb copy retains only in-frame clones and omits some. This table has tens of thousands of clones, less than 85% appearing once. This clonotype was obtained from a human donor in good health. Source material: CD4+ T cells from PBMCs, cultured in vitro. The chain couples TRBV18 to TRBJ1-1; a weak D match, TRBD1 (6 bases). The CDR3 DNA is TGTGCCAGCTCACCGAACAGGGCGGTTGGGACTGAAGCTTTCTTT. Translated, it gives CASSPNRAVGTEAFF. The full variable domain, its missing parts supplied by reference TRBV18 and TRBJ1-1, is NAGVMQNPRHLVRRRGQEARLRCSPMKGHSHVYWYRQLPEEGLKFMVYLQKENIIDESGMPKERFSAEFPKEGPSILRIQQVVRGDSAAYFCASSPNRAVGTEAFFGQGTRLTVV.